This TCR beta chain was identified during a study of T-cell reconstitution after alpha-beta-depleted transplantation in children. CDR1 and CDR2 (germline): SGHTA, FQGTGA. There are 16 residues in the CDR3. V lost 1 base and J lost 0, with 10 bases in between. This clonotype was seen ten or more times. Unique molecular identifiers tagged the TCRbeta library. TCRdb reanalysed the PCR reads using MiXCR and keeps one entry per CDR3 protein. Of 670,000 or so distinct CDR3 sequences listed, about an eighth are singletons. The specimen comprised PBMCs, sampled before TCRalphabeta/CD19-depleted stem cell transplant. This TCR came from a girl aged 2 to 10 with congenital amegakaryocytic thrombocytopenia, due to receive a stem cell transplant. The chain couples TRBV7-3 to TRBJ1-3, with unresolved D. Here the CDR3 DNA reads TGTGCCAGCAGCTTAAGCGGGCCCTTCTCTGGAAACACCATATATTTT. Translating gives CASSLSGPFSGNTIYF.